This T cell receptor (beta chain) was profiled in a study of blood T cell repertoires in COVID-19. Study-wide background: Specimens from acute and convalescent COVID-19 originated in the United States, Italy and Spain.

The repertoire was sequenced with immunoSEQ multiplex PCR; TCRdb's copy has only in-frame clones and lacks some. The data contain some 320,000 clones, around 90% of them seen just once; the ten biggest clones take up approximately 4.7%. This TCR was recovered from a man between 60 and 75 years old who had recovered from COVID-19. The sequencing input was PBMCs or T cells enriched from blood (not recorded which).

The CDR3 protein is CASSLRVTGEGTEAFF. The CDR3 bases are TGTGCCAGCAGCTTGAGGGTTACTGGGGAGGGCACTGAAGCTTTCTTT. The J gene is TRBJ1-1, the V gene TRBV5-8; no reliable D call. The germline V and J ends were trimmed by 1 base and 4 bases, with 17 bases remaining between them. Germline lookup yields CDR1 SGHTS and CDR2 YDEGEE. The CDR3 extends over 16 amino acids.